Listed here are 16 T cell receptor beta chains from one sample, sequenced in a study of shared clonotypes between healthy human individuals. The protocol was immunoSEQ multiplex PCR, while the TCRdb copy is restricted to in-frame clones and leaves out a portion. The sample records roughly 1.5 million clones, approximately 98% being singletons. Material: naive CD4+ T cells sorted from blood. The subset denotes: CD45RA+ positively selected. These receptors were obtained from a man aged 30 to 45 in good health.

The chain uses TRBV5-1 and TRBJ2-7; 8 bases line up with TRBD1. Germline CDR1 SGHRS, CDR2 YFSETQ. The ends lost 4 bases at V and 5 bases at J; junction bases unmatched: 11. There are 15 residues in the CDR3. CDR3 bases: TGCGCCAGCAGCAGGGGGGACAGGTGGAGCGACGAGCAGTACTTC. It translates to CASSRGDRWSDEQYF. Full variable domain (missing parts from reference TRBV5-1 and TRBJ2-7): KAGVTQTPRYLIKTRGQQVTLSCSPISGHRSVSWYQQTPGQGLQFLFEYFSETQRNKGNFPGRFSGRQFSNSRSEMNVSTLELGDSALYLCASSRGDRWSDEQYFGPGTRLTVT.

Remarks on this clone: Other DNA variants within this sample encode the same CDR3. The gene calls are TRBV5-4 and TRBJ2-2; D not certain. There are 12 residues in the CDR3. The V gene's germline CDR1 is SGHNT and CDR2 YYREEE (reference sequence). The V end was cut by 4 bases, the J end by 0 bases, with 1 base between. CDR3 nucleotide sequence: TGTGCCAGCAGCACGAACACCGGGGAGCTGTTTTTT. This encodes CASSTNTGELFF. Full variable domain (missing parts from reference TRBV5-4 and TRBJ2-2): ETGVTQSPTHLIKTRGQQVTLRCSSQSGHNTVSWYQQALGQGPQFIFQYYREEENGRGNFPPRFSGLQFPNYSSELNVNALELDDSALYLCASSTNTGELFFGEGSRLTVL.

This CDR3 is CASSYTNEQFF. The CDR3 DNA is TGTGCCAGCAGTTACACGAATGAGCAGTTCTTC. The V and J genes are TRBV6-5 and TRBJ2-1; D is uncertain. CDR1 and CDR2 from the germline V gene are MNHEY and SVGAGI. With 2 bases removed from V and 7 bases from J, the gap between germline ends came to 3 bases. The CDR3 covers 11 residues.

The chain joins TRBV9 to TRBJ2-3; tentatively, D is TRBD2 (5 bases). The CDR3 is 16 amino acids. Germline V gene sequence: CDR1 SGDLS, CDR2 YYNGEE. V gave up 4 bases and J gave up 2 bases, with 17 bases separating them. CDR3 sequence reads: CASSPRGDFSTDTQYF. The CDR3 DNA reads as TGTGCCAGCAGCCCCCGGGGAGACTTCTCCACAGATACGCAGTATTTT. The full variable domain, its missing parts supplied by reference TRBV9 and TRBJ2-3, is DSGVTQTPKHLITATGQRVTLRCSPRSGDLSVYWYQQSLDQGLQFLIQYYNGEERAKGNILERFSAQQFPDLHSELNLSSLELGDSALYFCASSPRGDFSTDTQYFGPGTRLTVL.

The V call is TRBV7-9, the J call TRBJ1-4, with D hard to call. Per germline, CDR1 SEHNR and CDR2 FQNEAQ (reference sequence). Between the trimmed V and J ends, which lost 7 bases and 3 bases, there was a span of 9 bases. The CDR3 is 13 amino acids. The CDR3 nucleotides are TGTGCCAGCACCGGTTCAGCTAATGAAAAACTGTTTTTT. It specifies CASTGSANEKLFF. The full variable domain, in which reference TRBV7-9 and TRBJ1-4 provide the parts outside the CDR3, is DTGVSQNPRHKITKRGQNVTFRCDPISEHNRLYWYRQTLGQGPEFLTYFQNEAQLEKSRLLSDRFSAERPKGSFSTLEIQRTEQGDSAMYLCASTGSANEKLFFGSGTQLSVL.

This chain links TRBV2 with TRBJ2-3; D is unresolved. The ends were cut back, 4 bases at V and 1 base at J, with 6 bases in the middle. The V gene's germline CDR1 is SNHLY and CDR2 FYNNEI. The CDR3 is made up of 13 amino acids. The CDR3 nucleotides are TGTGCCAGCAGTGTAGGTCGCACAGATACGCAGTATTTT. It encodes CASSVGRTDTQYF.

Worth noting for this clone: This same CDR3 is encoded by further DNA sequences in the sample. The chain couples TRBV18 to TRBJ2-5; maybe TRBD2 (7 bases). The germline V gene encodes CDR1 KGHSH and CDR2 LQKENI. V dropped 2 bases and J dropped 4 bases, with 8 bases sitting between them. This CDR3 contains 13 residues. Here the CDR3 reads CASSPRGGETQYF. DNA for the CDR3: TGTGCCAGCTCACCAAGGGGGGGAGAGACCCAGTACTTC.

The rearrangement links TRBV7-2 to TRBJ2-5, with 10 bases matching TRBD2. The CDR3 runs to 16 residues. V lost 1 base to trimming and J lost 1 base; unmatched junction nucleotides: 3. Per the germline V gene, CDR1 is SGHTA and CDR2 is FQGNSA. CDR3 residues: CASSLESGRVQETQYF. The CDR3 DNA sequence: TGTGCCAGCAGCTTAGAGAGCGGGAGGGTCCAAGAGACCCAGTACTTC.

The rearrangement uses TRBV28 and TRBJ2-7; D tentatively reads TRBD1 or TRBD2 (5 bases each). Trimming took off 3 bases at V and 4 bases at J, with 16 bases between the two ends. CDR1 and CDR2 from the germline V gene are MDHEN and SYDVKM. The CDR3 sequence is 15 residues long. CDR3 in DNA: TGTGCCAGCAGTTTCCCGACAGCGGCCCGGTACGAGCAGTACTTC. Encoded protein: CASSFPTAARYEQYF.

J is TRBJ2-7 and V is TRBV6-5; 12 bases align to TRBD2. Germline assignment: CDR1 MNHEY and CDR2 SVGAGI. The CDR3 has 15 amino acids. The V segment lost 5 bases and the J segment 0 bases; nucleotides outside the gene matches: 2. The CDR3 DNA follows: TGTGCCAGCAGTGCGACTAGCGGGAGCTCCTACGAGCAGTACTTC. This sequence encodes CASSATSGSSYEQYF.

The gene calls are TRBV5-4 and TRBJ1-2; D is undetermined. This CDR3 has 13 amino acids. Per the germline V gene, CDR1 is SGHNT and CDR2 is YYREEE (reference sequence). V was pared by 4 bases and J by 4 bases, with 11 bases between. CDR3 sequence: CASSKSDGYGYTF. The CDR3 DNA reads TGTGCCAGCAGCAAATCAGACGGCTATGGCTACACCTTC.

The table lists this clone with a count of one. The gene calls are TRBV7-9 and TRBJ1-3, with 9 bases fitting TRBD1. CDR3 size: 16 residues. Germline-derived CDR1 and CDR2 are SEHNR and FQNEAQ (reference sequence). With V trimmed by 1 base and J by 5 bases, 6 bases remained unmatched. The CDR3 reads CASSLVATGGRNTIYF. CDR3 DNA sequence: TGTGCCAGCAGCTTAGTGGCCACAGGGGGCAGAAACACCATATATTTT.

The chain is built from TRBV7-2 and TRBJ2-7; no firm D call. V shed 6 bases and J shed 0 bases, with 12 bases lying between them. There are 14 residues in the CDR3. Germline CDR1 is SGHTA and CDR2 is FQGNSA. CDR3 protein: CASSYLRSSYEQYF. In DNA, the CDR3 is TGTGCCAGCAGTTACTTGCGCAGCTCCTACGAGCAGTACTTC.

The J gene is TRBJ2-1, the V gene TRBV29-1; 13 nucleotides match TRBD2. Germline CDR1 reads SQVTM; CDR2 reads ANQGSEA. The trim removed 7 bases at V and 7 bases at J, leaving 10 bases unmatched. The CDR3 runs 15 residues. In DNA form, the CDR3 reads TGCAGCGGTATTACTAGCGGGAGGGCCCATAATGAGCAGTTCTTC. It encodes CSGITSGRAHNEQFF.

The chain links TRBV18 to TRBJ2-1, with D unclear. V was shortened by 4 bases and J by 2 bases, with 6 bases between the two germline ends. Germline values: CDR1 KGHSH, CDR2 LQKENI. This CDR3 is built from 13 residues. The CDR3 loop reads CASSLSTYNEQFF. The CDR3 bases are TGTGCCAGCTCACTGTCAACCTACAATGAGCAGTTCTTC.

The chain joins TRBV16 to TRBJ1-2, with 7 bases identical to TRBD1. Germline lookup yields CDR1 KGHSY and CDR2 FQNENV. V was clipped by 2 bases and J by 3 bases; unmatched bases: 0. This CDR3 has 13 residues. This chain's CDR3 is CASSQGQDYGYTF. The CDR3 nucleotides read TGTGCCAGCAGCCAAGGACAGGACTATGGCTACACCTTC. The full variable domain, rest sourced from reference TRBV16 and TRBJ1-2, is GEEVAQTPKHLVRGEGQKAKLYCAPIKGHSYVFWYQQVLKNEFKFLISFQNENVFDETGMPKERFSAKCLPNSPCSLEIQATKLEDSAVYFCASSQGQDYGYTFGSGTRLTVV.